This T cell receptor beta chain was recorded in a study of blood T cell repertoires in COVID-19. Cohort assignment relied on participant-reported clinical history. Sequenced by immunoSEQ multiplex PCR; TCRdb stores in-frame clones only, minus some. The sample shows 150,000 or so clones, about 84% of them seen only once. V trimming: 5 bases; J trimming: 0 bases; junction bases outside the gene matches: 6. Germline V CDR1 and CDR2: SGHRS, YFSETQ. This CDR3 spans 16 amino acids. The receptor was isolated from a man aged 45-65 years who had recovered from COVID-19. V gene TRBV5-1 combines with J gene TRBJ2-2; 8 positions agree with TRBD1. The specimen sequenced was PBMCs or T cells enriched from blood (not recorded which). CDR3 coding DNA: TGCGCCAGCAGGGACAGGGCGTTCGCGAACACCGGGGAGCTGTTTTTT. Translated, it gives CASRDRAFANTGELFF.